One sample yielded the 22 T cell receptor beta chains listed below, sequenced in a study of T cell responses to AZD1222 COVID-19 vaccine. Here immunoSEQ multiplex PCR was the method, and the copy in TCRdb shows in-frame clones only, minus some. The sample contains 90,000 to 130,000 clones, roughly 92% of which appear only once. The input for sequencing was peripheral blood, taken 28 days after the second AZD1222 dose. The receptors stem from an adult who received the AZD1222 COVID-19 vaccine.

This clone appeared once. The J gene is TRBJ1-5, the V gene TRBV30; D is unresolved. The CDR3 runs to 12 residues. Trimming left V 2 bases short and J 0 bases short, with 2 bases between. CDR1 is GTSNPN and CDR2 is SVGIG in the germline V gene (reference sequence). CDR3 DNA sequence: TGTGCCTGGAGTTATAGCAATCAGCCCCAGCATTTT. Translating it yields CAWSYSNQPQHF.

CDR3 DNA: TGCGCCAGCAGCAGGGACGGGAACACTGAAGCTTTCTTT. Its protein is CASSRDGNTEAFF. This rearrangement joins TRBV10-1 to TRBJ1-1, with a tentative D call TRBD1 (5 bases). CDR3 length: 13 residues. Deletions cut 6 bases from V and 1 base from J, with 9 bases between. CDR1 WNHNN and CDR2 SYGVQD come from the germline V gene (reference sequence).

As regards this clone: At one end the junction does not follow the germline gene, possibly because of a read error. The chain is built from TRBV27 and TRBJ2-5, with 7 bases matching TRBD1. CDR1 and CDR2 from the germline V gene are MNHEY and SMNVEV (reference sequence). The CDR3 consists of 15 residues. This chain's CDR3 is CASSISQTGQETQYF. Here the CDR3 DNA reads TGTGCCAGCAGTATATCGCAGACAGGGCAAGAGACCCAGTACTTC.

This clone was counted only a few times. V and J are TRBV19 and TRBJ1-1, with a possible D match to TRBD1 (5 bases). V was cut by 2 bases and J by 1 base, with 8 bases left in between. The germline V gene encodes CDR1 LNHDA and CDR2 SQIVND (reference sequence). The CDR3 totals 14 residues. CDR3 amino acids: CASSIRGQNTEAFF. The DNA for the CDR3 is TGTGCCAGTAGTATAAGGGGCCAGAACACTGAAGCTTTCTTT.

The sample holds a few counts of this clone. The rearrangement joins TRBV2 to TRBJ2-4; TRBD1 aligns across 9 bases. This CDR3 is 15 amino acids long. The germline gives CDR1 SNHLY, CDR2 FYNNEI. Trimming removed 5 bases from V and 7 bases from J; junction bases left unmatched: 9. The CDR3: CASSISGQGKNIQYF. CDR3 nucleotide sequence: TGTGCCAGCAGTATCTCGGGACAGGGAAAGAACATTCAGTACTTC.

CDR3 region: CASSRSQGASSYEQYF. In DNA, the CDR3 is TGCGCCAGCAGCCGATCTCAGGGAGCCAGCTCCTACGAGCAGTACTTC. The V and J genes are TRBV5-1 and TRBJ2-7, with D perhaps being TRBD1 or TRBD2 (5 bases each). The CDR3 contains 16 residues. V lost 4 bases and J lost 0, with 17 bases in between. From germline, CDR1 is SGHRS and CDR2 YFSETQ.

The V gene is TRBV7-2, the J gene TRBJ1-4; D unresolved. The CDR3 has 15 amino acids. The germline V gene encodes CDR1 SGHTA and CDR2 FQGNSA. Trimming removed 4 bases from V and 0 bases from J, with 9 bases in between. The CDR3 DNA sequence: TGTGCCAGCAGCTATACCCCCGCAACTAATGAAAAACTGTTTTTT. It codes for CASSYTPATNEKLFF.

This rearrangement joins TRBV6-5 to TRBJ2-2; D is unresolved. The CDR3 is made up of 14 amino acids. The V end was cut by 0 bases, the J end by 4 bases, with 6 bases between. Germline V gives CDR1 MNHEY, CDR2 SVGAGI. CDR3 bases: TGTGCCAGCAGTTACTCGAGGCGCACCGGGGAGCTGTTTTTT. It specifies CASSYSRRTGELFF.

The gene calls are TRBV6-6 and TRBJ1-4; TRBD1 is a possible D gene (5 bases). The CDR3 contains 14 residues. Germline lookup yields CDR1 MNHNY and CDR2 SVGAGI (reference sequence). V dropped 5 bases and J dropped 8 bases, with 15 bases sitting between them. The CDR3, as DNA: TGTGCCAGCAGTGGGGCAGGGCTTGGAGAAAAACTGTTTTTT. It yields the protein CASSGAGLGEKLFF.

CDR3 in DNA: TGTGCCAGTAGGTCGGGGGCGGACTATGGCTACACCTTC. This gives the protein CASRSGADYGYTF. The chain uses TRBV19 and TRBJ1-2, with D tentatively TRBD1 (6 bases). This CDR3 contains 13 residues. Trimming left V 6 bases short and J 3 bases short, with 11 bases between. Germline V gene data show CDR1 as LNHDA and CDR2 as SQIVND (reference sequence).

This clone was observed a single time. The chain uses TRBV7-2 and TRBJ2-7; D might be TRBD1 (6 bases). Germline V gives CDR1 SGHTA, CDR2 FQGNSA. CDR3 length: 14 amino acids. Trimming pared 3 bases from V and 2 bases from J, leaving 11 bases between. As DNA, the CDR3 is TGTGCCAGCAGCTTCGCACAGGGACCCTACGAGCAGTACTTC. Protein sequence: CASSFAQGPYEQYF.

The V gene is TRBV30, the J gene TRBJ1-2, with 10 bases that match TRBD1. Germline trimming cut 1 base from V and 5 bases from J; bases unmatched to any gene: 4. The CDR3 totals 14 residues. Germline CDR1 GTSNPN, CDR2 SVGIG (reference sequence). CDR3 in DNA: TGTGCCTGGAGTGGACAGGGGGCGGGTTATGGCTACACCTTC. Translation: CAWSGQGAGYGYTF.

CDR3 nucleotide sequence: TGTGCCAGCAGTTATACGGGGGCCTCCTACGAGCAGTACTTC. This translates into CASSYTGASYEQYF. J is TRBJ2-7 and V is TRBV6-2 or TRBV6-3; D tentatively reads TRBD1 or TRBD2 (6 bases each). Trimming left V 3 bases short and J 0 bases short, with 9 bases between. CDR3 length: 14 residues. From germline, CDR1 is MNHEY and CDR2 SVGEGT.

The chain recombines TRBV28 with TRBJ2-1; 11 nucleotides match TRBD2. Trimming at V came to 8 bases and at J to 1 base, leaving 7 bases not matched to a gene. The CDR3 runs to 16 residues. The V gene's germline CDR1 is MDHEN and CDR2 SYDVKM. The CDR3 region is CASAGLAGRSYNEQFF. Written as DNA, the CDR3 is TGTGCCAGCGCCGGACTAGCGGGTCGATCCTACAATGAGCAGTTCTTC.

V and J are TRBV6-5 and TRBJ2-3; 8 bases match TRBD1. Germline CDR1 reads MNHEY; CDR2 reads SVGAGI. This CDR3 is 13 amino acids long. V trimming: 6 bases; J trimming: 3 bases; junction bases outside the gene matches: 2. The CDR3 DNA follows: TGTGCCAGCAGCGGACAGGGAACAGATACGCAGTATTTT. Protein product: CASSGQGTDTQYF.

The chain recombines TRBV24-1 with TRBJ2-1; D possibly uses TRBD1 or TRBD2 (5 bases each). Germline loops: CDR1 KGHDR, CDR2 SFDVKD. Trimming left V 3 bases short and J 4 bases short, with 9 bases between. This CDR3 has 14 amino acids. Written as DNA, the CDR3 is TGTGCCACCAGTGATACTGGGGGTTACAATGAGCAGTTCTTC. Amino acid sequence: CATSDTGGYNEQFF.

The chain recombines TRBV7-9 with TRBJ1-3; no reliable D call. The CDR3 spans 14 residues. Deletions cut 2 bases from V and 0 bases from J, with 5 bases between. The germline CDR1 and CDR2 sequences are SEHNR and FQNEAQ (reference sequence). The CDR3 DNA reads TGTGCCAGCAGCTTAACCATCTCTGGAAACACCATATATTTT. Amino acid sequence: CASSLTISGNTIYF.

V usage is TRBV5-1 and J usage is TRBJ2-7, with TRBD1 matching 8 bases. V lost 4 bases and J lost 3; bases outside the gene matches: 6. Germline V gives CDR1 SGHRS, CDR2 YFSETQ. This CDR3 has 14 amino acids. The CDR3 reads CASSTNTGGYEQYF. The CDR3 nucleotides read TGCGCCAGCAGCACCAACACAGGGGGCTACGAGCAGTACTTC. Full variable domain (outside the CDR3, taken from reference TRBV5-1 and TRBJ2-7): KAGVTQTPRYLIKTRGQQVTLSCSPISGHRSVSWYQQTPGQGLQFLFEYFSETQRNKGNFPGRFSGRQFSNSRSEMNVSTLELGDSALYLCASSTNTGGYEQYFGPGTRLTVT.

Note on this clone: At the DNA level, this CDR3 is encoded by other sequences in the same sample as well. The chain combines TRBV7-9 with TRBJ1-1, with D uncertain. The CDR3 spans 13 residues. Per the germline V gene, CDR1 is SEHNR and CDR2 is FQNEAQ (reference sequence). V gave up 1 base and J gave up 0 bases, with 3 bases separating them. CDR3 amino acids: CASSLDMNTEAFF. CDR3 DNA sequence: TGTGCCAGCAGCTTAGACATGAACACTGAAGCTTTCTTT.

The rearrangement joins TRBV11-3 to TRBJ2-2; D might be TRBD2 (5 bases). V was clipped by 7 bases and J by 0 bases, with 6 bases between them. The CDR3 extends over 13 amino acids. Germline V gene lookup returns CDR1 SGHNT and CDR2 YENEEA. The CDR3 loop is CASKGANTGELFF. The CDR3, as DNA: TGTGCCAGCAAGGGAGCGAACACCGGGGAGCTGTTTTTT.

With respect to this clone: At one end the junction does not follow the germline gene, possibly because of a read error. V usage is TRBV28 and J usage is TRBJ1-1; 10 bases match TRBD1. Germline V gives CDR1 MDHEN, CDR2 SYDVKM. The CDR3 covers 15 residues. The CDR3 coding sequence is TGTGCCAGCAGTGGCGCGGGACAGGGGAACGCTGAAGCTTTCTTT. Protein: CASSGAGQGNAEAFF. The whole variable domain, filled in from reference TRBV28 and TRBJ1-1, reads DVKVTQSSRYLVKRTGEKVFLECVQDMDHENMFWYRQDPGLGLRLIYFSYDVKMKEKGDIPEGYSVSREKKERFSLILESASTNQTSMYLCASSGAGQGNAEAFFGQGTRLTVV.

The gene calls are TRBV18 and TRBJ2-7; TRBD1 matches 11 bases. Germline V gene data show CDR1 as KGHSH and CDR2 as LQKENI. V gave up 3 bases and J gave up 2 bases; unmatched junction bases: 3. CDR3 size: 15 residues. The CDR3 nucleotides are TGTGCCAGCTCACCCCCGGGACAGGGGGCCTACGAGCAGTACTTC. This codes for CASSPPGQGAYEQYF.